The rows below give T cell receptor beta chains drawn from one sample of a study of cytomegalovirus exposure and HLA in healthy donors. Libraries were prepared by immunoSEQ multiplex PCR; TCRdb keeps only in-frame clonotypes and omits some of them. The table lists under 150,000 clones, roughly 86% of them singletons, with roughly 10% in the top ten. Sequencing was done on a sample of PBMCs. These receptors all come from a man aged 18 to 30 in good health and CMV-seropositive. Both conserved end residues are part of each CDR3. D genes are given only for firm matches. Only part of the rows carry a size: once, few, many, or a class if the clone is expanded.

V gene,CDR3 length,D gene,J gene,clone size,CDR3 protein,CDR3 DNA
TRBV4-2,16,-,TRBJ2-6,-,CASSQDLDSGANVLTF,TGTGCCAGCAGCCAAGATTTAGACTCTGGGGCCAACGTCCTGACTTTC
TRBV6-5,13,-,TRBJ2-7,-,CASSYSMRGSQYF,TGTGCCAGCAGTTACTCGATGAGGGGGAGCCAGTACTTC
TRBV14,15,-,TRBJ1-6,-,CASSQVAGVNSPLHF,TGTGCCAGCAGCCAAGTTGCGGGGGTTAATTCACCCCTCCACTTT
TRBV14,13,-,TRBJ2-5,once,CASSQDWERPQYF,TGTGCCAGCAGCCAAGATTGGGAGAGGCCCCAGTACTTC
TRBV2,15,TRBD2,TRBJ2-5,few,CASSGRVLAGETQYF,TGTGCCAGCAGCGGGAGGGTACTAGCGGGAGAGACCCAGTACTTC
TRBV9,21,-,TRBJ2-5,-,CASSVGPRTAPSSPQQETQYF,TGTGCCAGCAGCGTAGGGCCCCGGACAGCCCCTTCCTCCCCCCAGCAAGAGACCCAGTACTTC
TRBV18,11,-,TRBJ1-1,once,CASSPGGEAFF,TGTGCCAGCTCACCGGGGGGAGAAGCTTTCTTT
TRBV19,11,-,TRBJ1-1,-,CASTGQGEAFF,TGTGCCAGTACGGGCCAGGGGGAAGCTTTCTTT
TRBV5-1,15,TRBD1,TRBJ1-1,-,CASSTSGTANSEAFF,TGCGCCAGCAGCACCTCCGGGACAGCTAATTCTGAAGCTTTCTTT
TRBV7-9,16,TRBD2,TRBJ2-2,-,CASSSASGRGTGELFF,TGTGCCAGCAGCTCGGCTAGCGGGAGGGGGACCGGGGAGCTGTTTTTT
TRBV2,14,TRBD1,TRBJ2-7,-,CASNTGVQFDEQYF,TGTGCCAGCAACACAGGGGTACAGTTCGACGAGCAGTACTTC
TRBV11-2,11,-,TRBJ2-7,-,CASSYKYEQYF,TGTGCCAGCAGTTACAAATACGAGCAGTACTTC